The rows below give T cell receptor beta chains drawn from one sample of a study of OX40 agonist ivuxolimab in advanced cancers. TCRdb's table, derived via immunoSEQ multiplex PCR, lists solely in-frame clones and lacks some. The sample has under 50,000 clones; approximately 86% are singletons. This specimen was CD4+ or CD8+ T cells sorted from blood, taken in a trial of the OX40 agonist ivuxolimab. These TCRs come from an adult with an advanced solid tumor such as melanoma, head and neck, liver or kidney cancer. CDR3s include the opening cysteine and the closing phenylalanine or tryptophan.

v_gene	len	j_gene	CDR3aa
TRBV7-3	14	TRBJ2-2	CASSRTGNTGELFF
TRBV7-9	16	TRBJ1-3	CASSLKQGLLGNTIYF
TRBV6-1	13	TRBJ1-4	CASRGQGDEKLFF
TRBV10-3	15	TRBJ1-1	CAISESRGRVTEAFF
TRBV18	16	TRBJ1-1	CASSPAHDRVNTEAFF
TRBV18	17	TRBJ2-5	CASSQRKYAGAGETQYF
TRBV4-2	17	TRBJ2-7	CASSQELAGTFPYEQYF
TRBV15	16	TRBJ1-4	CATSRDLGSSNEKLFF
TRBV19	14	TRBJ1-2	CASSMTRAAYGYTF
TRBV4-2	17	TRBJ2-3	CASSQEAGRSSTDTQYF
TRBV28	14	TRBJ1-1	CASSLSRPEGGAFF
TRBV2	13	TRBJ2-5	CASKRLGLETQYF
TRBV30	15	TRBJ2-3	CAWSVDSGGLDTQYF
TRBV4-2	16	TRBJ1-1	CASSQRTTGVNTEAFF
TRBV4-2	12	TRBJ1-2	CASSQVDYGYTF
TRBV7-2	12	TRBJ1-5	CASSLASGPQHF
TRBV14	13	TRBJ2-7	CASGRDRGLEQYF
TRBV19	15	TRBJ2-1	CASSISYSSYNEQFF
TRBV19	15	TRBJ1-2	CASSFGQGVNYGYTF
TRBV10-3	13	TRBJ1-6	CATRRGGNSPLHF
TRBV30	15	TRBJ1-1	CAWRELRGVMTEAFF
TRBV10-3	13	TRBJ2-5	CAIRAAGKETQYF
TRBV30	14	TRBJ2-1	CAWKGLAGGSEQFF
TRBV6-1	13	TRBJ2-5	CASEETGSETQYF
TRBV30	12	TRBJ1-2	CAWTGTVYGYTF
TRBV27	14	TRBJ1-2	CASSPTREPYGYTF
TRBV11-2	13	TRBJ1-6	CASTHARGSPLHF
TRBV5-1	15	TRBJ1-3	CASSLAGNSGNTIYF
TRBV7-6	17	TRBJ1-3	CASSLDPGQGPGNTIYF
TRBV10-2	13	TRBJ2-3	CASSDPNTDTQYF
TRBV5-1	16	TRBJ2-7	CASSLGGTSRSYEQYF
TRBV27	16	TRBJ1-5	CASSRGPRDSNQPQHF
TRBV27	17	TRBJ1-2	CASALIGGARANYGYTF
TRBV7-2	16	TRBJ2-2	CASSFTSGGFTGELFF